Listed here are 12 T cell receptor beta chains from one sample, sequenced in a study of blood T cell repertoires in COVID-19. Clones were sequenced by immunoSEQ multiplex PCR, and TCRdb holds only the in-frame ones, with some missing. The table lists roughly 76,000 clones, around nine tenths of them singletons. Sequenced input: peripheral blood. The receptors shown here come from a man aged 45-65 years with acute or convalescent COVID-19.

Here the CDR3 reads CASRSRGGGSYNEQFF. CDR3 in DNA: TGTGCCAGTAGATCCCGGGGGGGAGGGTCCTACAATGAGCAGTTCTTC. The chain joins TRBV19 to TRBJ2-1, with TRBD2 matching 8 bases. CDR3 length equals 16 residues. The junction had 8 bases not matched to a gene; V was cut back by 6 bases and J by 1 base. Germline V lookup: CDR1 LNHDA, CDR2 SQIVND (reference sequence).

There are a few counts of this clone. The chain joins TRBV9 to TRBJ2-7, with TRBD1 as a possible D gene (6 bases). Trimming shortened V by 0 bases and J by 6 bases, and 10 bases separated the two germline ends. Germline CDR1 reads SGDLS; CDR2 reads YYNGEE. This CDR3 region has 13 residues. The CDR3 loop reads CASSVEGEGEQYF. In DNA, the CDR3 is TGTGCCAGCAGCGTAGAGGGGGAAGGCGAGCAGTACTTC. Full variable domain (outside the CDR3, taken from reference TRBV9 and TRBJ2-7): DSGVTQTPKHLITATGQRVTLRCSPRSGDLSVYWYQQSLDQGLQFLIQYYNGEERAKGNILERFSAQQFPDLHSELNLSSLELGDSALYFCASSVEGEGEQYFGPGTRLTVT.

V gene TRBV19 combines with J gene TRBJ2-2, with 10 positions matching TRBD1. There are 18 residues in the CDR3. Losses at the gene ends were 5 bases for V and 5 bases for J; bases not matched to a gene: 14. Germline V CDR1 and CDR2: LNHDA, SQIVND (reference sequence). The CDR3 coding sequence is TGTGCCAGTAGTCAATGGACAGGGGGACTAACAGGGACCGGGGAGCTGTTTTTT. This encodes CASSQWTGGLTGTGELFF. The full variable domain, its missing parts supplied by reference TRBV19 and TRBJ2-2, is DGGITQSPKYLFRKEGQNVTLSCEQNLNHDAMYWYRQDPGQGLRLIYYSQIVNDFQKGDIAEGYSVSREKKESFPLTVTSAQKNPTAFYLCASSQWTGGLTGTGELFFGEGSRLTVL.

The rearrangement joins TRBV6-1 to TRBJ1-2, with 7 bases that match TRBD1. Per germline, CDR1 MNHNS and CDR2 SASEGT. J gave up 6 bases and V 3 bases, and 4 bases lay outside the gene matches. The CDR3 loop spans 13 amino acids. CDR3 bases: TGTGCCAGCAGTGACAGGGGGTCGGATGGCTACACCTTC. Its translation: CASSDRGSDGYTF.

The chain is built from TRBV7-2 and TRBJ1-1; D is unresolved. V was trimmed by 0 bases and J by 1 base, leaving 3 bases between them. The germline V gene has CDR1 SGHTA and CDR2 FQGNSA. The CDR3 consists of 13 residues. The CDR3, as DNA: TGTGCCAGCAGCTTAGCCAGGAACACTGAAGCTTTCTTT. Translation gives CASSLARNTEAFF. The full variable domain, with the rest looked up from reference TRBV7-2 and TRBJ1-1, is GAGVSQSPSNKVTEKGKDVELRCDPISGHTALYWYRQSLGQGLEFLIYFQGNSAPDKSGLPSDRFSAERTGGSVSTLTIQRTQQEDSAVYLCASSLARNTEAFFGQGTRLTVV.

The chain recombines TRBV4-2 with TRBJ2-1, with 9 bases matching TRBD2. J lost 7 bases, V lost 3 bases, and 10 bases had no gene match. The CDR3 runs 16 residues. From germline, CDR1 is LGHNA and CDR2 YNFKEQ. The DNA for the CDR3 is TGTGCCAGCAGCCACACCTTTGCGGGAGGGCCGAATGAGCAGTTCTTC. It yields the protein CASSHTFAGGPNEQFF.

This chain connects TRBV25-1 to TRBJ1-1; 10 nucleotides match TRBD1. Germline loops: CDR1 MGHDK, CDR2 SYGVNS. The J segment lost 4 bases and the V segment lost 4 bases, leaving 6 bases of the junction unmatched. CDR3 length equals 15 residues. The CDR3 spells CASSGTGTGVTEAFF. CDR3 nucleotide sequence: TGTGCCAGCAGTGGAACCGGGACAGGGGTCACTGAAGCTTTCTTT.

V gene TRBV18 combines with J gene TRBJ2-1; tentative D call: TRBD2 (6 bases). Germline assignment: CDR1 KGHSH and CDR2 LQKENI. The CDR3 is made up of 14 amino acids. V was trimmed by 6 bases and J by 6 bases, leaving 15 bases between them. The CDR3 coding sequence is TGTGCCAGCTCCCCCGGGACTGACAGCAATGAGCAGTTCTTC. This translates into CASSPGTDSNEQFF.

This clone turned up a few times. This sequence joins TRBV5-4 and TRBJ1-1, with TRBD1 matching 8 bases. CDR1 SGHNT and CDR2 YYREEE come from the germline V gene (reference sequence). There are 14 residues in the CDR3. The trim removed 4 bases at V and 3 bases at J, leaving 5 bases unmatched. The CDR3 DNA sequence: TGTGCCAGCAGCCCCACAGGGGGGGACACTGAAGCTTTCTTT. As protein: CASSPTGGDTEAFF.

The V gene is TRBV6-5, the J gene TRBJ2-3, with 9 positions matching TRBD1. In germline, CDR1 is MNHEY, CDR2 SVGAGI. This CDR3 contains 15 residues. The ends lost 7 bases at V and 2 bases at J; junction bases unmatched: 7. For the CDR3, the DNA is TGTGCCAGCATCGCCGGGACAGGGCTCACAGATACGCAGTATTTT. Its protein is CASIAGTGLTDTQYF.

The chain carries TRBV11-2 and TRBJ1-4; D gene unclear. Trimming stripped 0 bases from V and 1 base from J, with 9 bases between. The germline V gene has CDR1 SGHAT and CDR2 FQNNGV. This CDR3 has 16 amino acids. The CDR3 sequence: CASSLDRGRTNEKLFF. The DNA for the CDR3 is TGTGCCAGCAGCTTAGATCGAGGAAGAACTAATGAAAAACTGTTTTTT.

This sequence joins TRBV5-4 and TRBJ1-2, with 7 bases identical to TRBD1. Unmatched junction bases numbered 16, after V lost 4 bases and J lost 4 bases. Germline-derived CDR1 and CDR2 are SGHNT and YYREEE (reference sequence). This CDR3 is built from 17 residues. The CDR3 DNA is TGTGCCAGCAGCACCGGGACAGAAACTACTCCTTTCTATGGCTACACCTTC. It encodes CASSTGTETTPFYGYTF.